A selection of T cell receptor beta chains follows, all from one sample in a study of T cell responses to AZD1222 COVID-19 vaccine. Using immunoSEQ multiplex PCR, the repertoire was profiled, and TCRdb retains in-frame clones only, with some absent. The sample records about 140,000 clones, roughly nine tenths being singletons. The material sequenced was peripheral blood, taken 28 days after the second AZD1222 dose. Source of these receptors: an adult who received the AZD1222 COVID-19 vaccine. The CDR3 runs from the conserved cysteine through the conserved F or W. The D gene is left open where the match is weak. Expanded clones are given a class, and other clones once, few, many or no size at all.

>TRBD2|TRBV7-3|.|TRBJ2-3
TGTGCCAGCAGCTTACGGGGGACTAGCGGGGACCTTAGCACAGATACGCAGTATTTT
CASSLRGTSGDLSTDTQYF
>.|TRBV7-9|.|TRBJ1-2
TGTGCCAGCAGCTTAGCGGTGGCTAACTATGGCTACACCTTC
CASSLAVANYGYTF
>.|TRBV5-1|.|TRBJ1-4
TGCGCCAGCAGCTCCGGGCGGGGGGGACTGTTTTTT
CASSSGRGGLFF
>.|TRBV5-1|.|TRBJ2-7
TGCGCCAGCAGCTTGGTTGCAGGGGCTAAGGTCTACGAGCAGTACTTC
CASSLVAGAKVYEQYF
>TRBD1|TRBV19|.|TRBJ2-2
TGTGCCAGTAGTATGTGGACAGGGGCCCAGGGGGAGCTGTTTTTT
CASSMWTGAQGELFF
>.|TRBV5-1|.|TRBJ2-3
TGCGCCAGCAGCTTGGCTGGTAGGCCCACCTCGGTCACAGATACGCAGTATTTT
CASSLAGRPTSVTDTQYF
>.|TRBV12-3/TRBV12-4|.|TRBJ2-1
TGTGCCAGCAGTTTGGGGCGATACAATGAGCAGTTCTTC
CASSLGRYNEQFF
>.|TRBV6-2/TRBV6-3|.|TRBJ2-1
TGTGCCAGCAGTTACTCCCCCAATGAGCAGTTCTTC
CASSYSPNEQFF
>.|TRBV7-2|.|TRBJ2-6
TGTGCCAGCAGCCAAGAACGGTCCTCTGGGGCCAACGTCCTGACTTTC
CASSQERSSGANVLTF
>TRBD2|TRBV10-3|few|TRBJ2-1
TGTGCCATCAGTGAGTTCGCGGGAGGCCTCTACAATGAGCAGTTCTTC
CAISEFAGGLYNEQFF
>.|TRBV25-1|.|TRBJ2-1
TGTGCCAGCAGCCCCCGGGGGAGACGCTACAATGAGCAGTTCTTC
CASSPRGRRYNEQFF
>.|TRBV29-1|.|TRBJ2-1
TGCAGCGTTGGGAAAGGGCATGAGCAGTTCTTC
CSVGKGHEQFF
>TRBD2|TRBV6-5|once|TRBJ2-7
TGTGCCAGCAGTTACTCGGACGGGAGGAAATACGAGCAGTACTTC
CASSYSDGRKYEQYF
>.|TRBV9|.|TRBJ2-2
TGTGCCAGCAGCGTAGATGGCAGAAACACCGGGGAGCTGTTTTTT
CASSVDGRNTGELFF
>.|TRBV29-1|.|TRBJ2-2
TGCAGCGTTGAAGGGACTGGTAACACCGGGGAGCTGTTTTTT
CSVEGTGNTGELFF
>.|TRBV18|.|TRBJ2-5
TGTGCCAGCTCCCCAGGCTTGGAGACCCAGTACTTC
CASSPGLETQYF
>.|TRBV4-1|.|TRBJ2-7
TGCGCCAGCAGCCAAGATCGGCGATACGAGCAGTACTTC
CASSQDRRYEQYF
>TRBD1|TRBV5-4|.|TRBJ1-1
TGTGCCAGCAGCTTGGCAGGGGGTAACACTGAAGCTTTCTTT
CASSLAGGNTEAFF
>.|TRBV9|.|TRBJ2-7
TGTGCCAGCAGCCCTTCGGGGGCCGTCCCCTTCGAGCAGTACTTC
CASSPSGAVPFEQYF
>.|TRBV5-4|.|TRBJ1-3
TGTGCCAGCAGCTTGGCGCCTGGAAACACCATATATTTT
CASSLAPGNTIYF
>.|TRBV7-8|.|TRBJ2-7
TGTGCCAGCAGTACGAATCTTCGGTACTACGAGCAGTACTTC
CASSTNLRYYEQYF
>.|TRBV14|.|TRBJ2-1
TGTGCCAGCAGCTTTCGGGTTGGGTACAATGAGCAGTTCTTC
CASSFRVGYNEQFF
>TRBD1|TRBV5-6|.|TRBJ1-2
TGTGCCAGCAGCTTGAACAGGGGTATGGGGGGCTACACCTTC
CASSLNRGMGGYTF
>TRBD1|TRBV3-1/TRBV3-2|.|TRBJ2-7
TGTGCCAGCAGCCCCAGGCGAGGACAGGGAGCCTACGAGCAGTACTTC
CASSPRRGQGAYEQYF
>.|TRBV7-9|many|TRBJ2-1
TGTGCCAGCAGCTTAGGAGGTTGGGGAGGTGAGCAGTTCTTC
CASSLGGWGGEQFF
>.|TRBV19|.|TRBJ1-6
TGTGCCAGTAGTATCCCAAGTTCACCCCTCCACTTT
CASSIPSSPLHF
>TRBD1|TRBV2|.|TRBJ2-7
TGTGCCAGCAGTAGACAGGGGGCGTACGAGCAGTACTTC
CASSRQGAYEQYF
>TRBD2|TRBV28|few|TRBJ2-5
TGTGCCAGCAGTTTAAATGGGGAGGGGCTAGCGGGAGGAGGAGAGACCCAGTACTTC
CASSLNGEGLAGGGETQYF